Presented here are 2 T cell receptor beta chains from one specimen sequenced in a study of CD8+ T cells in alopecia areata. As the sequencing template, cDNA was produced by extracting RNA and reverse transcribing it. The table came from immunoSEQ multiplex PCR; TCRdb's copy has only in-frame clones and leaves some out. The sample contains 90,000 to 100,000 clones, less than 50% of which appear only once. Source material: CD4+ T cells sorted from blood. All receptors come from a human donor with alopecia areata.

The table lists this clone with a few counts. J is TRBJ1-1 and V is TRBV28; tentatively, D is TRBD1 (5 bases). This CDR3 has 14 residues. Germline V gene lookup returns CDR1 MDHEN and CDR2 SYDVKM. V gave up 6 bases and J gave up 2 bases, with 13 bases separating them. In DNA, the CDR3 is TGTGCCAGCAGCCCCGGGGGAAGAAACACTGAAGCTTTCTTT. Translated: CASSPGGRNTEAFF.

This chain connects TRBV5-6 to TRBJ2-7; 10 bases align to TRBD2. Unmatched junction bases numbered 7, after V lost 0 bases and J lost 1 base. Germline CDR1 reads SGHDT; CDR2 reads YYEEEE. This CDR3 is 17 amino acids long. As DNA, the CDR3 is TGTGCCAGCAGCTTGGTTCCCCCTAGCGGGGGATCCTACGAGCAGTACTTC. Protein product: CASSLVPPSGGSYEQYF.